This T cell receptor beta chain derives from a study of T cell responses to AZD1222 COVID-19 vaccine. Study-wide findings and caveats: Researchers took repertoire samples only after the peak T cell response had come. Just six AZD1222 recipients were seropositive at baseline. White British donors predominated, females outnumbered males, and clonal diversity was possibly underestimated. Researchers report vaccine-associated CD4 TCRs spanning spike, with dominance at 160-218 and 743-854.

This CDR3 has 13 residues. Germline V lookup: CDR1 SGHAT, CDR2 FQDESV (reference sequence). Trimming removed 3 bases from V and 6 bases from J, with 12 bases in between. Regarding this clone: Its antigen remains unknown.

TCRdb keeps only in-frame clones here, not all; method: immunoSEQ multiplex PCR. The sample lists some 140,000 clones, about 93% occurring once. The specimen was peripheral blood, collected 28 days after the second AZD1222 dose. This receptor was identified in an adult who received the AZD1222 COVID-19 vaccine. The V call is TRBV11-1, the J call TRBJ2-7; tentatively, D is TRBD1 (6 bases). The CDR3 DNA sequence: TGTGCCAGCAGCTTCACAGGGATCGGCGAGCAGTACTTC. Protein product: CASSFTGIGEQYF.